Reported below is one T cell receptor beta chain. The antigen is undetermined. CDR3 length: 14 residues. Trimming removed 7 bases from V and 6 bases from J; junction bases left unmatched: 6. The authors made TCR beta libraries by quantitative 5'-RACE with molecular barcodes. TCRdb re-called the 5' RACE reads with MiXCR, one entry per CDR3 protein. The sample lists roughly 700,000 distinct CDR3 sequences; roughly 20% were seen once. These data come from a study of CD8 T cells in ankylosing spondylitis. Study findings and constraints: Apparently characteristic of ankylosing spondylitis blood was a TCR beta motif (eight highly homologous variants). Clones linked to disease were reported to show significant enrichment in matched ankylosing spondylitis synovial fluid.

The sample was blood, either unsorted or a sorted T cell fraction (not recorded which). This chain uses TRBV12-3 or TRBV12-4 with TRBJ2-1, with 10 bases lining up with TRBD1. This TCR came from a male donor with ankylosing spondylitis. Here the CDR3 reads CASTDRGLPNEQFF. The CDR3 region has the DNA TGTGCCAGCACCGACAGGGGGCTTCCCAATGAGCAGTTCTTC.